Following are 23 T cell receptor beta chains from one sample sequenced in a study of early T cells in non-severe SARS-CoV-2 infection. MiXCR, applied by TCRdb to the 5' RACE reads, yields one record per CDR3 protein. The sample has fewer than 110,000 distinct CDR3 sequences, roughly 11% seen once; the top ten hold approximately 7.3%. Sequenced material: whole blood. These receptors were obtained from an adult who was a healthcare worker with PCR-confirmed SARS-CoV-2 infection or an uninfected control (not recorded which).

This clonotype was seen repeatedly, ten times or more. The genes are TRBV6-1 and TRBJ2-1; maybe TRBD2 (6 bases). The germline CDR1 and CDR2 sequences are MNHNS and SASEGT. V dropped 3 bases and J dropped 4 bases, with 10 bases sitting between them. CDR3 length: 14 residues. In DNA, the CDR3 is TGTGCCAGCAGTGACTCGGGGGTTTACAATGAGCAGTTCTTC. This encodes CASSDSGVYNEQFF.

In its sample, this clonotype was seen many times. This chain connects TRBV2 to TRBJ2-5, with 7 positions matching TRBD1. The length of the CDR3 is 15 residues. Germline loops: CDR1 SNHLY, CDR2 FYNNEI. J gave up 0 bases and V 5 bases, and 6 bases lay outside the gene matches. The CDR3 loop is CASSKWDSDQETQYF. The CDR3 bases are TGTGCCAGCAGTAAATGGGACAGTGACCAAGAGACCCAGTACTTC.

This chain links TRBV5-5 with TRBJ2-1, with 11 bases fitting TRBD2. The CDR3 is 17 residues long. With 4 bases clipped from V and 4 bases from J, the junction kept 10 bases outside the gene matches. The germline V gene has CDR1 SGHKS and CDR2 YYEKEE (reference sequence). The CDR3 sequence: CASSKTTGTSGYNEQFF. The CDR3, as DNA: TGTGCCAGCAGCAAAACAACAGGGACTAGCGGATACAATGAGCAGTTCTTC.

This clonotype appeared many times. The V and J genes are TRBV12-3 or TRBV12-4 and TRBJ2-3, with TRBD2 identical over 12 bases. V trimming: 5 bases; J trimming: 3 bases; junction bases outside the gene matches: 6. CDR3 length: 16 amino acids. CDR3 DNA: TGTGCCAGCAGTCTCAGGACTAGCGGGACGACAGATACGCAGTATTTT. It is translated as CASSLRTSGTTDTQYF.

This clonotype was counted many times. This chain joins TRBV10-2 and TRBJ2-3; either TRBD1 or TRBD2 may supply D (5 bases each). The CDR3 length is 17 residues. Germline CDR1 and CDR2: WSHSY and SAAADI. Trimming stripped 2 bases from V and 1 base from J, with 16 bases between. The CDR3 region has the DNA TGCGCCAGCAGTGAGGGGGCCGGGGCAAGTCGCACAGATACGCAGTATTTT. Translated, it gives CASSEGAGASRTDTQYF.

This clonotype was seen a handful of times. The chain links TRBV6-5 to TRBJ2-2; 8 bases fit TRBD1. Germline V CDR1 and CDR2: MNHEY, SVGAGI. Trimming cost V 7 bases and J 4 bases; bases outside gene matches: 5. The CDR3 length is 14 residues. The CDR3 sequence is CASTLQGGTGELFF. The CDR3 nucleotides read TGTGCCAGCACTTTACAGGGGGGCACCGGGGAGCTGTTTTTT.

This clonotype was counted ten times or more. This rearrangement joins TRBV7-2 to TRBJ2-5, with a weak D call TRBD1 (5 bases). Germline CDR1 is SGHTA and CDR2 is FQGNSA. V was pared by 0 bases and J by 3 bases, with 14 bases between. This CDR3 is built from 16 residues. CDR3 sequence: CASSLASVGREETQYF. The CDR3 bases are TGTGCCAGCAGCTTAGCATCAGTGGGCAGGGAAGAGACCCAGTACTTC.

The gene calls are TRBV12-3 or TRBV12-4 and TRBJ1-1, with D uncertain. The CDR3 contains 15 residues. Trimming removed 4 bases at V and 1 base at J, with 13 bases between. The CDR3 is CASSSMFRGNTEAFF. CDR3 nucleotides: TGTGCCAGCAGTTCGATGTTTCGGGGGAACACTGAAGCTTTCTTT.

This clonotype was seen repeatedly, ten times or more. The chain uses TRBV24-1 and TRBJ1-5; maybe TRBD1 (6 bases). Deletions cut 4 bases from V and 4 bases from J, with 16 bases between. This CDR3 has 16 residues. Germline lookup yields CDR1 KGHDR and CDR2 SFDVKD. The CDR3 DNA reads as TGTGCCACCAGTGACGGGGGGACAACAGCAAATCAGCCCCAGCATTTT. This codes for CATSDGGTTANQPQHF.

This clonotype was recorded a few times. This sequence joins TRBV6-5 and TRBJ2-7, with TRBD1 matching over 7 bases. With 3 bases clipped from V and 0 bases from J, the junction kept 5 bases outside the gene matches. Per germline, CDR1 MNHEY and CDR2 SVGAGI. The CDR3 covers 15 residues. In DNA form, the CDR3 reads TGTGCCAGCAGTTATCCCGCAGGGGGCTCCTACGAGCAGTACTTC. Translating it yields CASSYPAGGSYEQYF.

This clonotype was found many times. This rearrangement joins TRBV20-1 to TRBJ2-3, with D perhaps matching TRBD2 (5 bases). Trimming removed 4 bases at V and 0 bases at J, with 14 bases between. CDR3 length: 15 amino acids. Germline loops: CDR1 DFQATT, CDR2 SNEGSKA (reference sequence). The CDR3 coding sequence is TGCAGTGCTACCCAAGCGGCGTCTAGCACAGATACGCAGTATTTT. Translated, it gives CSATQAASSTDTQYF.

This clonotype was seen at least ten times. The V call is TRBV12-3 or TRBV12-4, the J call TRBJ1-3, with D possibly matching TRBD1 (5 bases). CDR3 length: 13 residues. V was pared by 6 bases and J by 4 bases, with 10 bases between. CDR3 nucleotide sequence: TGTGCCAGCAGCGGGACTCCGGGAAACACCATATATTTT. Protein sequence: CASSGTPGNTIYF.

As DNA, the CDR3 is TGTGCCAGCGAAATGACCGCTCGGCGCACCGGGGAGCTGTTTTTT. It codes for CASEMTARRTGELFF. The V gene is TRBV6-2 or TRBV6-3, the J gene TRBJ2-2; D remains unclear. Germline CDR1 reads MNHEY; CDR2 reads SVGEGT. V lost 8 bases, J lost 4 bases, and 17 bases lay in between. The CDR3 sequence is 15 residues long.

This clonotype was picked up many times. V and J are TRBV10-3 and TRBJ2-2; 9 bases line up with TRBD1. The V and J ends lost 0 bases and 3 bases, in that order; junction bases with no gene match: 8. Germline values: CDR1 ENHRY, CDR2 SYGVKD. The CDR3 is 18 amino acids. CDR3: CAISESGQGKWDTGELFF. CDR3 coding DNA: TGTGCCATCAGTGAGTCCGGACAGGGGAAGTGGGACACCGGGGAGCTGTTTTTT.

The table lists this clonotype with a few counts. The chain employs TRBV28 and TRBJ2-7, with D hard to call. Germline CDR1 MDHEN, CDR2 SYDVKM. The CDR3 has 15 amino acids. Trimming cost V 6 bases and J 1 base, with 16 bases left between them. In nucleotides, the CDR3 is TGTGCCAGCAGCCCCATAGATTCAGGATCCTACGAGCAGTACTTC. This sequence encodes CASSPIDSGSYEQYF.

Only a few counts were recorded for this clonotype. This sequence joins TRBV29-1 and TRBJ2-5; TRBD1 is a possible D gene (7 bases). The CDR3 has 17 residues. Germline values: CDR1 SQVTM, CDR2 ANQGSEA. V was shortened by 1 base and J by 10 bases, with 28 bases between the two germline ends. CDR3 nucleotide sequence: TGCAGCGTTGAAGCTCTCGGAGGGGGCGGGTTATTCTTTGGCCAGTACTTC. Translating it yields CSVEALGGGGLFFGQYF.

This clonotype appeared a few times. The chain has TRBV7-9 and TRBJ2-6; TRBD1 aligns across 8 bases. The length of the CDR3 is 20 residues. The V segment lost 1 base and the J segment 0 bases; nucleotides outside the gene matches: 11. Germline V gene sequence: CDR1 SEHNR, CDR2 FQNEAQ (reference sequence). CDR3 loop: CASSLGSGGYPNSGANVLTF. The DNA of the CDR3 is TGTGCCAGCAGCTTAGGATCAGGGGGCTATCCTAACTCTGGGGCCAACGTCCTGACTTTC. Full variable domain (rest looked up from reference TRBV7-9 and TRBJ2-6): DTGVSQNPRHKITKRGQNVTFRCDPISEHNRLYWYRQTLGQGPEFLTYFQNEAQLEKSRLLSDRFSAERPKGSFSTLEIQRTEQGDSAMYLCASSLGSGGYPNSGANVLTFGAGSRLTVL.

This clonotype was seen at least ten times. This rearrangement joins TRBV19 to TRBJ2-3; TRBD1 agrees at 7 bases. This CDR3 has 15 residues. Trimming took 4 bases from V and 5 from J; bases not matched to a gene: 9. The germline CDR1 and CDR2 sequences are LNHDA and SQIVND (reference sequence). The CDR3 DNA reads TGTGCCAGTAGTACTTCTAACAGGGGCGGAGATACGCAGTATTTT. Translation: CASSTSNRGGDTQYF.

V and J are TRBV30 and TRBJ1-5; D not certain. V was trimmed by 1 base and J by 2 bases, leaving 3 bases between them. The CDR3 spans 12 residues. Germline V gives CDR1 GTSNPN, CDR2 SVGIG (reference sequence). This CDR3 is CAWSGGNQPQHF. CDR3 nucleotides: TGTGCCTGGAGTGGCGGCAATCAGCCCCAGCATTTT.

The rearrangement links TRBV28 to TRBJ1-2; D uncertain. CDR1 MDHEN and CDR2 SYDVKM come from the germline V gene. The CDR3 contains 13 residues. V was pared by 3 bases and J by 4 bases, with 9 bases between. The CDR3: CASSLPGPYGYTF. The CDR3 coding sequence is TGTGCCAGCAGTTTGCCCGGGCCCTATGGCTACACCTTC.

This clonotype was detected a few times. The gene calls are TRBV12-3 or TRBV12-4 and TRBJ1-5; the D gene is possibly TRBD1 (5 bases). This CDR3 is built from 12 residues. Deletions cut 7 bases from V and 9 bases from J, with 13 bases between. CDR3 amino acids: CASTGPGGPQHF. CDR3 DNA sequence: TGTGCCAGCACAGGACCGGGGGGGCCCCAGCATTTT.

In this sample, this clonotype turned up a few times. V gene TRBV18 combines with J gene TRBJ2-1, with TRBD2 matching 7 bases. Trimming cost V 3 bases and J 4 bases; bases outside gene matches: 3. Germline CDR1 KGHSH, CDR2 LQKENI. The CDR3 runs 14 residues. CDR3 in DNA: TGTGCCAGCTCACCTACAGCGGGGTACAATGAGCAGTTCTTC. It encodes CASSPTAGYNEQFF.

This clonotype was picked up many times. J is TRBJ2-7 and V is TRBV4-3, with D maybe TRBD2 (6 bases). Germline V CDR1 and CDR2: LGHNA, YSLEER. The length of the CDR3 is 15 residues. V gave up 0 bases and J gave up 4 bases, with 13 bases separating them. The CDR3: CASSQDPTSWYEQYF. The CDR3 DNA sequence: TGCGCCAGCAGCCAAGACCCAACTAGCTGGTACGAGCAGTACTTC.